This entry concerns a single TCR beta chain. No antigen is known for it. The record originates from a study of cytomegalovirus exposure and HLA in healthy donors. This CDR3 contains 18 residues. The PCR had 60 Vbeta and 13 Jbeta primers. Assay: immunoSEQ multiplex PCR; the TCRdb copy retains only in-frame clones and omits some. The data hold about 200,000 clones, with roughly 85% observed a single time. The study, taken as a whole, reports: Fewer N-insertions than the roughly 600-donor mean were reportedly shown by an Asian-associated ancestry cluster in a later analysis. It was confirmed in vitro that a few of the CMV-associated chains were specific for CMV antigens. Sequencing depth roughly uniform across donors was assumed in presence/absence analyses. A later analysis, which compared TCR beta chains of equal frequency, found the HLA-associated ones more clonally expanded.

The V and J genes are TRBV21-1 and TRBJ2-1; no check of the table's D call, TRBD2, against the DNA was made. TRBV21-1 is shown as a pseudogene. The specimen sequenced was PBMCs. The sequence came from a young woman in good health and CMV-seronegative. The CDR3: CASSTPNREAVSYNEQFF. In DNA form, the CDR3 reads TGTGCCAGCAGCACTCCCAACCGGGAGGCTGTCTCCTACAATGAGCAGTTCTTC.